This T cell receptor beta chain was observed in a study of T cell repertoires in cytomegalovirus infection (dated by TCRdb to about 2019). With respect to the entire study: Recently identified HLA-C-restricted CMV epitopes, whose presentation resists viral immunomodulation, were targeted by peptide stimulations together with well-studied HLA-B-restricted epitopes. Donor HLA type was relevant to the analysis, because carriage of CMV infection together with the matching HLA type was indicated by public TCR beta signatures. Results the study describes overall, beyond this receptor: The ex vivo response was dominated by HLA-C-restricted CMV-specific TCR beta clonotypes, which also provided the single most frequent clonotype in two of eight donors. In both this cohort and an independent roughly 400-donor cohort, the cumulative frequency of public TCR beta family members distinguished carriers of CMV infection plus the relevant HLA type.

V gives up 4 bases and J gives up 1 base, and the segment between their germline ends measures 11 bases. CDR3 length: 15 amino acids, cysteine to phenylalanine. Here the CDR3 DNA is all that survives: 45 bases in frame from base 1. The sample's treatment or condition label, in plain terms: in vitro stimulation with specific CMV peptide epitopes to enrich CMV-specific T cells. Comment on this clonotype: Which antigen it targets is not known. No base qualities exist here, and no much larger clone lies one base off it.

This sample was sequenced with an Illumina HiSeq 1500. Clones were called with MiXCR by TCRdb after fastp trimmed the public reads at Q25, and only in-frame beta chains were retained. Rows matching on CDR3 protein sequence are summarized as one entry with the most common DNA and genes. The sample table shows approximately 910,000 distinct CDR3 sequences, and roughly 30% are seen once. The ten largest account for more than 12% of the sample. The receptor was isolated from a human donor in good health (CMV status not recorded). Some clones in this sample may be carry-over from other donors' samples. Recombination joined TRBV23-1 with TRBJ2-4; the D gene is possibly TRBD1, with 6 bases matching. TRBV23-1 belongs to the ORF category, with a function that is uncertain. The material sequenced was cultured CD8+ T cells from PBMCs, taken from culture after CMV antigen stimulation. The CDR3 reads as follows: CASSPGQPAKNIQYF. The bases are TGCGCCAGCAGTCCCGGACAGCCGGCCAAAAACATTCAGTACTTC.